The 24 T cell receptor beta chains listed next were all sequenced from one sample in a study of OX40 agonist ivuxolimab in advanced cancers. Sequencing was performed with immunoSEQ multiplex PCR; in TCRdb, only in-frame clones are kept and a portion is missing. The sample consists of 70,000 to 85,000 clones, about nine tenths of them appearing once. The specimen was CD4+ or CD8+ T cells sorted from blood, collected in a trial of the OX40 agonist ivuxolimab. The receptors originated from an adult with an advanced solid tumor such as melanoma, head and neck, liver or kidney cancer.

About this clone itself: Other DNA sequences in this specimen translate into the identical CDR3. The CDR3 nucleotides read TGTGCCAGCAGGTCGGGCCATATAGGCAATCAGCCCCAGCATTTT. Residues: CASRSGHIGNQPQHF. This sequence joins TRBV5-8 and TRBJ1-5; D unclear. The CDR3 is 15 residues long. V was clipped by 5 bases and J by 2 bases, with 14 bases between them. Germline lookup yields CDR1 SGHTS and CDR2 YDEGEE.

This clone was observed a handful of times. This chain links TRBV28 with TRBJ2-7; TRBD1 aligns across 7 bases. Looked up from germline, CDR1 is MDHEN and CDR2 is SYDVKM. Trimming cost V 7 bases and J 2 bases; bases outside gene matches: 8. The CDR3 spans 14 residues. The CDR3 region has the DNA TGTGCCAGCAACCAAAACAGGGGCACCTACGAGCAGTACTTC. Protein product: CASNQNRGTYEQYF.

This rearrangement joins TRBV28 to TRBJ2-5; TRBD1 aligns across 9 bases. Germline lookup yields CDR1 MDHEN and CDR2 SYDVKM. The CDR3 covers 14 residues. The junction had 8 bases not matched to a gene; V was cut back by 6 bases and J by 6 bases. The CDR3 DNA reads as TGTGCCAGCAGAACCTCACAGGGGGCTCAGACCCAGTACTTC. Translation: CASRTSQGAQTQYF.

The chain employs TRBV4-1 and TRBJ2-3; D perhaps matches TRBD1 (6 bases). CDR1 is MGHRA, CDR2 YSYEKL, per germline. The V end was cut by 0 bases, the J end by 3 bases, with 10 bases between. The CDR3 runs to 15 residues. The CDR3 sequence is CASSQEGAGTDTQYF. The CDR3 DNA reads TGCGCCAGCAGCCAAGAGGGGGCGGGTACAGATACGCAGTATTTT.

The rearrangement links TRBV5-1 to TRBJ1-2; 8 nucleotides line up with TRBD1. J gave up 6 bases and V 1 base, and 14 bases lay outside the gene matches. Germline V gene lookup returns CDR1 SGHRS and CDR2 YFSETQ. The CDR3 is made up of 17 amino acids. The CDR3 bases are TGCGCCAGCAGCTTGTCGCAGGGGGCTAGTCAAAGCCATGGCTACACCTTC. This gives the protein CASSLSQGASQSHGYTF.

The J gene is TRBJ2-2, the V gene TRBV18, with D possibly TRBD2 on 5 matching bases. V was shortened by 6 bases and J by 1 base, with 12 bases between the two germline ends. Per the germline V gene, CDR1 is KGHSH and CDR2 is LQKENI. The CDR3 consists of 15 residues. The CDR3 protein is CASSPGNLNTGELFF. CDR3 in DNA: TGTGCCAGCTCCCCCGGGAACCTGAACACCGGGGAGCTGTTTTTT.

V is TRBV19 and J is TRBJ2-7; D gene uncertain. Germline CDR1 is LNHDA and CDR2 is SQIVND (reference sequence). CDR3 length: 14 amino acids. The V end lost 6 bases, the J end lost 0 bases, and 12 bases lay between the germline ends. Here the CDR3 DNA reads TGTGCCAGTAGAAGGCAGCAGAGCTCCTACGAGCAGTACTTC. Translated: CASRRQQSSYEQYF.

The chain couples TRBV19 to TRBJ2-1, with D maybe TRBD1 (5 bases). Trimming took off 10 bases at V and 4 bases at J, with 11 bases between the two ends. This CDR3 contains 12 residues. Germline loops: CDR1 LNHDA, CDR2 SQIVND (reference sequence). The chain's CDR3 is CATDDRYNEQFF. In nucleotides, the CDR3 is TGTGCCACTGACGACAGATACAATGAGCAGTTCTTC.

The chain combines TRBV6-5 with TRBJ2-3; D is possibly TRBD1 or TRBD2 (5 bases each). Germline loops: CDR1 MNHEY, CDR2 SVGAGI. V lost 7 bases and J lost 9, with 23 bases in between. The CDR3 runs to 15 residues. CDR3 amino acids: CASINQRPRERTQYF. The CDR3 bases are TGTGCCAGCATCAACCAGAGGCCCAGGGAGCGCACGCAGTATTTT.

The chain links TRBV5-1 to TRBJ2-3, with D unresolved. V was shortened by 0 bases and J by 2 bases, with 7 bases between the two germline ends. This CDR3 is 14 amino acids long. Germline CDR1 SGHRS, CDR2 YFSETQ. CDR3 DNA: TGCGCCAGCAGCTTGGTTGGGTACACAGATACGCAGTATTTT. It is translated as CASSLVGYTDTQYF.

V gene TRBV7-8 combines with J gene TRBJ1-3; the D gene is possibly TRBD1 (5 bases). V lost 2 bases to trimming and J lost 0 bases, with 17 bases between them. This CDR3 is 18 amino acids long. Germline lookup yields CDR1 SGHVS and CDR2 FQNEAQ. CDR3 nucleotide sequence: TGTGCCAGCAGCTTAACCACCGGGACTCCTAGCTCTGGAAACACCATATATTTT. This codes for CASSLTTGTPSSGNTIYF.

J is TRBJ1-2 and V is TRBV4-1; D unclear. Germline CDR1 is MGHRA and CDR2 is YSYEKL. V gave up 4 bases and J gave up 8 bases, with 14 bases separating them. The CDR3 is made up of 13 amino acids. CDR3 in amino acids: CASSPEPNRGYTF. The CDR3 DNA follows: TGCGCCAGCAGCCCCGAACCTAATAGAGGCTACACCTTC.

The chain carries TRBV27 and TRBJ2-2; tentative D call: TRBD1 (5 bases). CDR3 length: 12 amino acids. With 6 bases removed from V and 8 bases from J, the gap between germline ends came to 10 bases. Germline-derived CDR1 and CDR2 are MNHEY and SMNVEV (reference sequence). The CDR3 nucleotides are TGTGCCAGCAGCCAAAGGGGAGGGGAGCTGTTTTTT. Translation: CASSQRGGELFF.

This chain connects TRBV6-6 to TRBJ2-5; D gene unclear. V lost 2 bases and J lost 5, with 6 bases in between. From germline, CDR1 is MNHNY and CDR2 SVGAGI (reference sequence). The CDR3 covers 12 residues. CDR3: CASSYNSETQYF. CDR3 DNA: TGTGCCAGCAGTTACAATTCCGAGACCCAGTACTTC.

This chain joins TRBV29-1 and TRBJ1-5; D may be TRBD1 (5 bases). V was clipped by 5 bases and J by 4 bases, with 12 bases between them. Germline loops: CDR1 SQVTM, CDR2 ANQGSEA. The CDR3 length is 13 residues. CDR3 sequence (DNA): TGCAGCGTTCGGACAAACGAAAATCAGCCCCAGCATTTT. It yields the protein CSVRTNENQPQHF.

This chain links TRBV7-9 with TRBJ1-2; TRBD1 might be the D (5 bases). Per germline, CDR1 SEHNR and CDR2 FQNEAQ (reference sequence). The CDR3 contains 16 residues. V gave up 5 bases and J gave up 5 bases, with 21 bases separating them. The CDR3 DNA reads TGTGCCAGCAGCCGTATCCCGTTTGGGACCGGGTATGGCTACACCTTC. This sequence encodes CASSRIPFGTGYGYTF.

The rearrangement uses TRBV7-8 and TRBJ1-3; D is unresolved. With 1 base removed from V and 0 bases from J, the gap between germline ends came to 10 bases. This CDR3 is built from 16 residues. Per germline, CDR1 SGHVS and CDR2 FQNEAQ. The CDR3 reads CASSLVLVPSGNTIYF. The CDR3 DNA sequence: TGTGCCAGCAGCTTAGTGCTGGTTCCCTCTGGAAACACCATATATTTT. Variable domain in full (rest from reference TRBV7-8 and TRBJ1-3): GAGVSQSPRYKVAKRGQDVALRCDPISGHVSLFWYQQALGQGPEFLTYFQNEAQLDKSGLPSDRFFAERPEGSVSTLKIQRTQQEDSAVYLCASSLVLVPSGNTIYFGEGSWLTVV.

This clone came up a few times. This chain uses TRBV4-1 with TRBJ1-4, with D tentatively TRBD1 (5 bases). Germline V gene lookup returns CDR1 MGHRA and CDR2 YSYEKL. There are 16 residues in the CDR3. Trimming removed 0 bases at V and 0 bases at J, with 8 bases between. CDR3 residues: CASSQEGGATNEKLFF. The CDR3 DNA is TGCGCCAGCAGCCAAGAGGGGGGAGCAACTAATGAAAAACTGTTTTTT.

The V gene is TRBV30, the J gene TRBJ1-1, with D maybe TRBD1 (6 bases). In germline, CDR1 is GTSNPN, CDR2 SVGIG (reference sequence). The CDR3 runs 13 residues. V lost 0 bases, J lost 2 bases, and 7 bases lay in between. In DNA form, the CDR3 reads TGTGCCTGGAGTGTACAGGGAAACACTGAAGCTTTCTTT. Residues: CAWSVQGNTEAFF.

J is TRBJ2-1 and V is TRBV15; tentatively, D is TRBD1 or TRBD2 (6 bases each). CDR3 length: 16 residues. Trimming removed 4 bases from V and 3 bases from J, with 16 bases in between. CDR1 LNHNV and CDR2 YYDKDF come from the germline V gene (reference sequence). CDR3 sequence (DNA): TGTGCCACCAGCACCCTCCGAGGGGGGTTCTACAATGAGCAGTTCTTC. This gives the protein CATSTLRGGFYNEQFF.

The chain uses TRBV30 and TRBJ2-3, with 7 bases that match TRBD1. This CDR3 is 13 amino acids long. V was clipped by 4 bases and J by 6 bases; unmatched bases: 7. Per the germline V gene, CDR1 is GTSNPN and CDR2 is SVGIG (reference sequence). The DNA of the CDR3 is TGTGCCTGGAACCTAGGGGGCGTGGATACGCAGTATTTT. Its translation: CAWNLGGVDTQYF.

This chain uses TRBV5-6 with TRBJ2-3; the D gene is possibly TRBD1 (5 bases). Trimming cost V 0 bases and J 3 bases, with 8 bases left between them. Germline V lookup: CDR1 SGHDT, CDR2 YYEEEE. The CDR3 runs 14 residues. CDR3 in DNA: TGTGCCAGCAGCTTGGTTCAGGGAACAGATACGCAGTATTTT. Amino acids: CASSLVQGTDTQYF. Based on the CDR3 plus reference TRBV5-6 and TRBJ2-3, the full variable domain is DAGVTQSPTHLIKTRGQQVTLRCSPKSGHDTVSWYQQALGQGPQFIFQYYEEEERQRGNFPDRFSGHQFPNYSSELNVNALLLGDSALYLCASSLVQGTDTQYFGPGTRLTVL.

V is TRBV28 and J is TRBJ2-7; D is perhaps TRBD2 (6 bases). This CDR3 comprises 14 residues. Per germline, CDR1 MDHEN and CDR2 SYDVKM. V lost 11 bases and J lost 2, with 19 bases in between. The CDR3 DNA reads TGTGCCTCCCGGGGGTCTACGGGGACCTACGAGCAGTACTTC. The encoded protein is CASRGSTGTYEQYF.

The chain has TRBV6-1 and TRBJ1-2, with unresolved D. V was shortened by 4 bases and J by 0 bases, with 12 bases between the two germline ends. This CDR3 has 15 amino acids. CDR1 and CDR2 (germline): MNHNS, SASEGT. CDR3 in amino acids: CASSVSLISNYGYTF. CDR3 in DNA: TGTGCCAGCAGTGTCTCCTTAATTTCTAACTATGGCTACACCTTC.